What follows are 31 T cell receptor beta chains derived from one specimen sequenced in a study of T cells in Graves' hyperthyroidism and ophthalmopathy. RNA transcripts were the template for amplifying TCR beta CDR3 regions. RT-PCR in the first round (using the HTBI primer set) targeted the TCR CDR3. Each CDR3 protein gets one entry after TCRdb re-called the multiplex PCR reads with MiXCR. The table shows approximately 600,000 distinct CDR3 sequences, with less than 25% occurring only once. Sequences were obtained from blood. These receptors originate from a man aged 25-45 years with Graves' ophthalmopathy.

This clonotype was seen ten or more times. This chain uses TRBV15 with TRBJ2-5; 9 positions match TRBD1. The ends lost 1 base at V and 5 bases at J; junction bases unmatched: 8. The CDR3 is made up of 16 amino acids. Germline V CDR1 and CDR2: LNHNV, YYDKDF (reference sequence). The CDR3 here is CATSRGHRQGEETQYF. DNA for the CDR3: TGTGCCACCAGCAGAGGACACCGACAGGGGGAGGAGACCCAGTACTTC.

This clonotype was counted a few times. CDR3 sequence reads: CSASGEREGLSDTQYF. The CDR3 DNA sequence: TGCAGTGCTAGCGGCGAGCGGGAGGGCCTATCAGATACGCAGTATTTT. The chain uses TRBV20-1 and TRBJ2-3, with 10 bases identical to TRBD2. CDR1 is DFQATT, CDR2 SNEGSKA, per germline (reference sequence). The CDR3 has 16 residues. V gave up 3 bases and J gave up 4 bases; unmatched junction bases: 10.

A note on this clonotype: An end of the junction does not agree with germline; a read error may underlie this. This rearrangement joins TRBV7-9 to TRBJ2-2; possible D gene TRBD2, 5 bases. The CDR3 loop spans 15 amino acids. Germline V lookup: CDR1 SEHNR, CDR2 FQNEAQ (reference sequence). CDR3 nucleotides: TGTGCCAGCAGCCGTAGCGCCTCGAACACCGGGGAGCCGTTTTTT. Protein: CASSRSASNTGEPFF.

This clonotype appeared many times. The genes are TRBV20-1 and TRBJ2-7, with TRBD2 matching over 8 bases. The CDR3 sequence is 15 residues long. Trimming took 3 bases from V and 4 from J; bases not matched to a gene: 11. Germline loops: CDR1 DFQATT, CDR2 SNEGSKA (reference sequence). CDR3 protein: CSARERTSGRYEQYF. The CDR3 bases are TGCAGTGCTAGGGAACGCACTAGCGGTCGTTACGAGCAGTACTTC.

This CDR3 is CATSLARGTEAFF. The CDR3 DNA reads as TGTGCCACCAGTCTGGCTAGGGGCACTGAAGCTTTCTTT. The chain is built from TRBV7-8 and TRBJ1-1, with a weak D call TRBD1 (5 bases). Trimming took off 10 bases at V and 4 bases at J, with 16 bases between the two ends. This CDR3 has 13 amino acids. The germline V gene has CDR1 SGHVS and CDR2 FQNEAQ.

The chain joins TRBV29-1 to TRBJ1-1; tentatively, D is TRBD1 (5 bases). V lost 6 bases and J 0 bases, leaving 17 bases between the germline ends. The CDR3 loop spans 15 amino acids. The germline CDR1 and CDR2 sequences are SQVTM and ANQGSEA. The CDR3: CSVTLRVSMNTEAFF. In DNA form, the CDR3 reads TGCAGCGTCACACTCAGGGTTTCTATGAACACTGAAGCTTTCTTT.

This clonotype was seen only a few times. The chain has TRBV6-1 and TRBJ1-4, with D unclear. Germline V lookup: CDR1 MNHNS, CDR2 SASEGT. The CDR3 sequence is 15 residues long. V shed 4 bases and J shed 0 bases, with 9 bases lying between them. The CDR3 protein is CASSAAVATNEKLFF. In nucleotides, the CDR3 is TGTGCCAGCAGTGCAGCCGTCGCAACTAATGAAAAACTGTTTTTT.

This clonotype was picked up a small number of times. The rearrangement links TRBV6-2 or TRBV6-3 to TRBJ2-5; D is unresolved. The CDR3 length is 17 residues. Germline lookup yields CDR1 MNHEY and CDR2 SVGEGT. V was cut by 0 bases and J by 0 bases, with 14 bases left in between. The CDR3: CASSYSPWSVDQETQYF. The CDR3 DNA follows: TGTGCCAGCAGTTACTCCCCCTGGAGTGTTGACCAAGAGACCCAGTACTTC.

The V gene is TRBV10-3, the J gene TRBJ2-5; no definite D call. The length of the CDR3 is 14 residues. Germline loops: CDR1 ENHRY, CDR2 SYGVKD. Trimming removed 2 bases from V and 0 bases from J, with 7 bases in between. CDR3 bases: TGTGCCATCAGTGAGAAATGGAACCAAGAGACCCAGTACTTC. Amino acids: CAISEKWNQETQYF.

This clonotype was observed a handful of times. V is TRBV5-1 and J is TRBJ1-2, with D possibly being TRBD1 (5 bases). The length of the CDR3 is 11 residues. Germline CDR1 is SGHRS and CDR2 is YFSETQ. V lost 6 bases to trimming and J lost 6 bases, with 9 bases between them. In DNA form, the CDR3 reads TGCGCCAGCACCCAGGGAAATGGCTACACCTTC. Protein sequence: CASTQGNGYTF.

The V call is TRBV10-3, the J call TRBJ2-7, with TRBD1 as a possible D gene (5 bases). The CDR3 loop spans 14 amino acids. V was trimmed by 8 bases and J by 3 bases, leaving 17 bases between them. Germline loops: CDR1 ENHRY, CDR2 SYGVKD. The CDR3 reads CAIGPRQTGYEQYF. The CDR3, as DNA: TGTGCCATCGGCCCCAGACAGACTGGCTACGAGCAGTACTTC.

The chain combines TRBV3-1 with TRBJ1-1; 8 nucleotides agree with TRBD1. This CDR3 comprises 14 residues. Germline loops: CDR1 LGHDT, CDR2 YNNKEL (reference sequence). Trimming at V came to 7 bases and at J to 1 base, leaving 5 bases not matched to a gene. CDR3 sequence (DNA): TGTGCCAGCACCGGACAGGGACGGAACACTGAAGCTTTCTTT. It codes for CASTGQGRNTEAFF.

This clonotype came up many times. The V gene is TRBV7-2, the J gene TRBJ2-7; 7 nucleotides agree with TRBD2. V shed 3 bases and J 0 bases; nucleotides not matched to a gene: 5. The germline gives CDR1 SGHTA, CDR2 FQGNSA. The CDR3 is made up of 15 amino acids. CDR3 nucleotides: TGTGCCAGCAGCTTGAGCGGGGCGAGCTCCTACGAGCAGTACTTC. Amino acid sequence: CASSLSGASSYEQYF.

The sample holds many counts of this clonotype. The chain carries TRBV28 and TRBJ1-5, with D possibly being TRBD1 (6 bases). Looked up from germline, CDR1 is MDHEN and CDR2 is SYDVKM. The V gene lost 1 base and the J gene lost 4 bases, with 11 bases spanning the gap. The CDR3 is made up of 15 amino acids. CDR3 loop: CASSLLQGGNQPQHF. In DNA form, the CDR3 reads TGTGCCAGCAGTTTATTACAGGGAGGGAATCAGCCCCAGCATTTT. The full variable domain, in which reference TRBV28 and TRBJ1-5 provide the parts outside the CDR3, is DVKVTQSSRYLVKRTGEKVFLECVQDMDHENMFWYRQDPGLGLRLIYFSYDVKMKEKGDIPEGYSVSREKKERFSLILESASTNQTSMYLCASSLLQGGNQPQHFGDGTRLSIL.

The CDR3: CASSSDNLAGGPGEQFF. The CDR3 DNA reads as TGTGCCAGCAGCTCAGATAATCTAGCGGGAGGGCCGGGTGAGCAGTTCTTC. The chain is built from TRBV7-2 and TRBJ2-1, with TRBD2 identical over 12 bases. The junction had 13 bases not matched to a gene; V was cut back by 4 bases and J by 9 bases. This CDR3 spans 17 amino acids. CDR1 and CDR2 (germline): SGHTA, FQGNSA.

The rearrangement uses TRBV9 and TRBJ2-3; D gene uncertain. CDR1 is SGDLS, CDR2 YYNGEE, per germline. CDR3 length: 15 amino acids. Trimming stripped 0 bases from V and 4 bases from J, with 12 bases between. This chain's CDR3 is CASSVALEASDTQYF. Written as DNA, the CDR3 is TGTGCCAGCAGCGTAGCGCTAGAGGCGTCAGATACGCAGTATTTT.

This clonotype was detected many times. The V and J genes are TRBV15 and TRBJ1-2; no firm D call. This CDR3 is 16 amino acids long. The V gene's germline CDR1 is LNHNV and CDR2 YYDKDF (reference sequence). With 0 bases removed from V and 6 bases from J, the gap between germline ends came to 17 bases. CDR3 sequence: CATSRDTAGRRNGYTF. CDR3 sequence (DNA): TGTGCCACCAGCAGAGATACGGCAGGCCGACGGAATGGCTACACCTTC.

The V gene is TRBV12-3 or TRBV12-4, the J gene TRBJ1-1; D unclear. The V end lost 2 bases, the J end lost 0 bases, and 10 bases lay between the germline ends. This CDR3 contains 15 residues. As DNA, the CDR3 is TGTGCCAGCAGTTTACCGTCCGCGATGAACACTGAAGCTTTCTTT. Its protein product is CASSLPSAMNTEAFF.

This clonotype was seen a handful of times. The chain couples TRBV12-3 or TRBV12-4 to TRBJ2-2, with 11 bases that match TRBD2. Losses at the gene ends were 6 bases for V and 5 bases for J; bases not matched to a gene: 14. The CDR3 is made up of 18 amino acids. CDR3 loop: CASSSGGSGRGKTGELFF. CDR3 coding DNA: TGTGCCAGCAGCTCCGGGGGTAGCGGGAGGGGTAAGACCGGGGAGCTGTTTTTT.

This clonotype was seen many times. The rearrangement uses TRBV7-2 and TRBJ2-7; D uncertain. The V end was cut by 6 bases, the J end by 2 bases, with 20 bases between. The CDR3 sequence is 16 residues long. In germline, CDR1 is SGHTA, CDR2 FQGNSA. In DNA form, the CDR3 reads TGTGCCAGCAGTCCTCCGGCCGGTCATTTCACCTACGAGCAGTACTTC. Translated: CASSPPAGHFTYEQYF.

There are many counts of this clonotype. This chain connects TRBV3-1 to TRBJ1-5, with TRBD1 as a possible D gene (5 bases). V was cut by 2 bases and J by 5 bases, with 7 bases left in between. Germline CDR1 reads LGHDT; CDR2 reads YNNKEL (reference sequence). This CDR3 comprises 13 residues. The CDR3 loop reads CASSQTTDQPQHF. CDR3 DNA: TGTGCCAGCAGCCAAACGACAGATCAGCCCCAGCATTTT.

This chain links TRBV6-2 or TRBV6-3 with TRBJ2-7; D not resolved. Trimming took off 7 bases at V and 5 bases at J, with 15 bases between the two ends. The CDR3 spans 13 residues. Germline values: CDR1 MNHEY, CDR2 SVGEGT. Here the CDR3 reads CASTEPIINEQYF. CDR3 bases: TGTGCCAGCACGGAGCCAATTATCAACGAGCAGTACTTC.

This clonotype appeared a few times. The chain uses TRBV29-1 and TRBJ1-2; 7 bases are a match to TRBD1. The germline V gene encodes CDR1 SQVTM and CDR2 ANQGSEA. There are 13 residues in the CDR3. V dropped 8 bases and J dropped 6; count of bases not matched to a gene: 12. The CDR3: CSLHRQGTDGYTF. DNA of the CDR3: TGCAGCTTACACCGACAGGGTACGGATGGCTACACCTTC.

This CDR3 reads CASNQGRSGLSGNTIYF. The CDR3 DNA is TGTGCCAGCAACCAAGGTCGATCCGGGCTCTCTGGAAACACCATATATTTT. The rearrangement joins TRBV6-1 to TRBJ1-3; D gene ambiguous. The CDR3 covers 17 residues. V gave up 7 bases and J gave up 0 bases, with 19 bases separating them. CDR1 MNHNS and CDR2 SASEGT come from the germline V gene.

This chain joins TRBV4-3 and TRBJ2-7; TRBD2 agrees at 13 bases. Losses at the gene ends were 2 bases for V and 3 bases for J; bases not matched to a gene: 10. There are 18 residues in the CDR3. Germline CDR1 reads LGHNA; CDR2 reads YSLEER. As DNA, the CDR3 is TGCGCCAGCAGCCAAACCGGGACTAGCGGGATTGGCTACTACGAGCAGTACTTC. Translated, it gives CASSQTGTSGIGYYEQYF.

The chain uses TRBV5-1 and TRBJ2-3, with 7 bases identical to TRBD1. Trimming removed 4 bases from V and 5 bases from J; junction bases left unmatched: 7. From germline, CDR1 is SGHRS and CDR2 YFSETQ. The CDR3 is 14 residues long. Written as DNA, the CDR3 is TGCGCCAGCAGCCCGGACAGGTTGATAGATACGCAGTATTTT. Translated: CASSPDRLIDTQYF.

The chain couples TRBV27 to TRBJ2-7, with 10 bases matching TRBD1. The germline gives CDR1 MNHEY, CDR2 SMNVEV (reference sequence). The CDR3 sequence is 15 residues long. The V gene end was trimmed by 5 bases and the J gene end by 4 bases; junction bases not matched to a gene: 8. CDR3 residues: CASSPSTGGSYEQYF. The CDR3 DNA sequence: TGTGCCAGCAGTCCCTCGACAGGGGGCTCATACGAGCAGTACTTC.

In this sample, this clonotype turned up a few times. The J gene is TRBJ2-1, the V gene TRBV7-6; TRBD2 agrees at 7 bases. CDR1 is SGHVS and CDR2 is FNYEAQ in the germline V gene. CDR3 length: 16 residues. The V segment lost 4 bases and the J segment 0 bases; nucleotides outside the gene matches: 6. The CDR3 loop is CASSSGTTSSYNEQFF. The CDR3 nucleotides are TGTGCCAGCAGCTCCGGGACTACCAGCTCCTACAATGAGCAGTTCTTC. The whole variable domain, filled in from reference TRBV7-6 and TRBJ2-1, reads GAGVSQSPRYKVTKRGQDVALRCDPISGHVSLYWYRQALGQGPEFLTYFNYEAQQDKSGLPNDRFSAERPEGSISTLTIQRTEQRDSAMYRCASSSGTTSSYNEQFFGPGTRLTVL.

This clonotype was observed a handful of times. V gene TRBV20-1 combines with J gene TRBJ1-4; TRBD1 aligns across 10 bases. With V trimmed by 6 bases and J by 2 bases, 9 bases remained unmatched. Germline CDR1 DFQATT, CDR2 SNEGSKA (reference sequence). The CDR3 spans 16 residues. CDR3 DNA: TGCAGTGCGGACGGGACAGGGGTTGTGACTAATGAAAAACTGTTTTTT. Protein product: CSADGTGVVTNEKLFF.

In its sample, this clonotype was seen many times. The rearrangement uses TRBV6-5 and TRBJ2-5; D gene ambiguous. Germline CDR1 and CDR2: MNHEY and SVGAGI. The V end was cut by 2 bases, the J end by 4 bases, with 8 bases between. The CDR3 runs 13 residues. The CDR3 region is CASSYGQRETQYF. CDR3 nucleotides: TGTGCCAGCAGTTACGGTCAGCGAGAGACCCAGTACTTC.

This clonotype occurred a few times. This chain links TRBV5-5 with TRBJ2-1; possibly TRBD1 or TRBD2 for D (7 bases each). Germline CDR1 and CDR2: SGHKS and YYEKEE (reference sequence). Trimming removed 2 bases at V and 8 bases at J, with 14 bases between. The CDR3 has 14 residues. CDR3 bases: TGTGCCAGCAGCTTCGTACAGGGGAGGGATGAGCAGTTCTTC. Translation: CASSFVQGRDEQFF.